The clone carrying this T cell receptor beta chain has only one observation. Each donor was nominally healthy when sampled (though unrecorded immune exposures were likely). The study ran its PCR with 60 Vbeta and 13 Jbeta primers. This table comes from immunoSEQ multiplex PCR, and its TCRdb copy is limited to in-frame clones, with some not included. The sample records 180,000 or so clones, approximately 85% being singletons. This sample is part of a study of cytomegalovirus exposure and HLA in healthy donors. CDR3 length equals 15 residues. Germline V gene sequence: CDR1 MNHNS, CDR2 SASEGT. Material: PBMCs. The chain has TRBV6-1 and TRBJ2-5, with D possibly TRBD1 on 6 matching bases. The J call may be faulty, since TRBJ2-7 better matches the DNA end. The clonotype was recovered from a man aged 18 to 35 in good health and CMV-seropositive. The CDR3 sequence: CASRVTNRDLYEQYF. As DNA, the CDR3 is TGTGCCAGCAGGGTGACGAACAGGGATCTCTACGAGCAGTACTTC.